This T cell receptor beta chain was found in a study of Ad26.COV2.S vaccination and SARS-CoV-2 variants. Sequencing used immunoSEQ multiplex PCR; TCRdb keeps in-frame clones, though not all of them. This table holds about 350,000 clones, approximately 84% found once. Remarks on this clone: Its cognate antigen is unknown. The same CDR3 also results from other DNA sequences found in this sample.

General study results and limits: Recipients given vaccine exceeded placebo recipients in spike-specific TCR breadth.

Treatment described: approximately 18 received Ad26.COV2.S at low or high dose, single or two shots; several received placebo; per-sample allocation not given. All samples were drawn on day 63, counting from the first vaccine or placebo injection. Based in Boston, the donor was an adult of 18-55 years. Ad26 vector vaccine expressed Wuhan-strain SARS-CoV-2 spike. Germline lookup yields CDR1 LNHDA and CDR2 SQIVND (reference sequence). Trimming left V 2 bases short and J 2 bases short, with 9 bases between. This CDR3 is built from 14 residues. The rearrangement links TRBV19 to TRBJ1-1, with a weak D call TRBD1 (5 bases). The sample consisted of peripheral blood, taken in a trial of Ad26.COV2.S vaccine versus placebo. The receptor was derived from a person between 18 and 65 years old who received the Ad26.COV2.S COVID-19 vaccine or a placebo. In DNA, the CDR3 is TGTGCCAGTAGTATACTGCAGGGAAACACTGAAGCTTTCTTT. As protein: CASSILQGNTEAFF.